The clone carrying this TCR beta chain was observed at least ten times. These data are taken from a study of neurological immune-mediated disorders. Time point specified: longitudinal time-point 2. The cDNA was generated by 5'RACE with 10-nucleotide random UMIs. Via MiXCR, TCRdb re-called the 5' RACE reads, giving one row per CDR3 protein. The sample lists about 90,000 distinct CDR3 sequences; roughly 13% were seen once. V lost 4 bases, J lost 3 bases, and 13 bases stayed unmatched. Germline values: CDR1 SEHNR, CDR2 FQNEAQ (reference sequence). The CDR3 spans 17 residues. The chain joins TRBV7-9 to TRBJ2-7; 9 bases match TRBD1. Input material: PBMCs. The sequence was collected from a female donor with HTLV-1-associated myelopathy (HAM/TSP). Here the CDR3 DNA reads TGTGCCAGCAGCTCATATTTTTCGGACAGGGGTAGCTACGAGCAGTACTTC. This encodes CASSSYFSDRGSYEQYF.